This record looks at one T cell receptor (beta chain) sequence and its context. The antigen remains unidentified. This specimen comes from a study of T cell responses to AZD1222 COVID-19 vaccine. Findings and limits, study-wide: Within unmutated variant regions lay the reported targets of nearly half of spike-specific TCRs.

Repertoires were generated with immunoSEQ multiplex PCR, while TCRdb's copy carries only in-frame clones and drops some. The sample shows some 130,000 clones, approximately 95% of them seen only once. Pooling was applied to second doses at about 4 or about 12 weeks. Germline lookup yields CDR1 SNHLY and CDR2 FYNNEI. This CDR3 contains 14 residues. The V gene end was trimmed by 6 bases and the J gene end by 1 base; junction bases not matched to a gene: 4. This rearrangement joins TRBV2 to TRBJ1-1; TRBD1 matches 8 bases. This clonotype was obtained from an adult who received the AZD1222 COVID-19 vaccine. The source was peripheral blood, collected 28 days after the second AZD1222 dose. The CDR3 loop reads CASRDREANTEAFF. CDR3 DNA sequence: TGTGCCAGCAGGGACAGGGAGGCGAACACTGAAGCTTTCTTT.